Here is one T cell receptor (beta chain) with its context. There are a few counts of this clone. Its antigen target is currently unknown. It has no much larger one-base neighbor in the sample; base qualities were not kept. This sample stems from a study of blood T cell repertoires in COVID-19 (dated by TCRdb to between 2020 and 2021). Background for the entire study: Collaborator samples came from the United States, Italy and Spain and covered acute and convalescent phases of COVID-19. The prospective study material was composed of cDNA or gDNA derived from T cells, B-cell-depleted T cells, or PBMCs. Deeply sampled blood TCRbeta repertoires from subjects exposed to, actively infected with, or recovered from COVID-19 were included in the dataset. A freely available public database, intended as a resource for researchers studying the immune response to SARS-CoV-2, is where the repertoires were released. Samples came from the ongoing ImmuneRACE study (first 160 participants) plus 1,254 subjects from 6 global collaborators. A de-identified subject ID, COVID-19 status, age in years and sex were almost always included in the sample metadata. Where HLA class I and class II types were available, the types were taken from metadata supplied by the sample provider, not from assay-based typing.

Participants in the prospective study were enrolled through a virtual design, were aged about 18 to 90 years, and lived in fewer than 30 United States geographic areas. In the prospective study, participants were assigned to cohorts based on the clinical history participants reported in a screening survey and a study questionnaire. Recovered participants in ImmuneRACE Cohort 3 were defined by two consecutive negative NP/OP PCR tests, clearance by a healthcare professional, or resolution of symptoms. In the prospective study, whole blood, serum and a nasopharyngeal or oropharyngeal swab were collected from each participant by mobile phlebotomists. Additional blood draws and questionnaires over an approximately 2-month period could optionally be provided by prospective study participants. Prospective study blood samples were shipped either frozen or at room temperature before DNA extraction. TCRbeta CDR3 regions were amplified from genomic DNA using the immunoSEQ Assay, a bias-controlled multiplex PCR. From the authors' description of their analysis: The number of nucleated cells in each sample was estimated by amplification of reference gene primers within the assay. To quantify the absolute abundance of each unique TCRbeta CDR3 rearrangement, sequence reads were collapsed and filtered. For each sample, productive Simpson clonality was calculated as the square root of Simpson's diversity index over productive rearrangements. The clones in this table, taken by TCRdb from immuneACCESS, are in-frame only. Not every clone is retained; where verified, under half of the shortfall comes from an unresolved V gene, and the cause of the rest is unknown. The V and J calls and the clone size are those of that table, but D and trimming were determined from the DNA. Present in this sample are about 350,000 clones, roughly 87% of which were seen just once. Under 1.3% of the sample is taken by the ten largest.

Overall results and qualifications from the work: How much clinical and demographic metadata was included differed by source and by participant, and the metadata was provided uncurated.

Relative to germline, V is 2 bases shorter and J is 8 bases shorter, with 30 bases between their ends. CDR1 KGHSH and CDR2 LQKENI are derived from the germline V gene. Including cysteine and phenylalanine, the CDR3 has 19 amino acids. Of all the DNA, just the CDR3 is kept, 57 bases in frame from base 1. Sequences were obtained from PBMCs or T cells enriched from blood (not recorded which). The TCR originated in a woman aged 25-40 years who had recovered from COVID-19. The chain is assembled from TRBV18 and TRBJ1-2; a weak D assignment points to TRBD1 (5 bases agree). The encoded CDR3 is CASSPNAVAVGQEWGGYTF. The sequenced DNA is TGTGCCAGCTCACCAAATGCCGTGGCGGTCGGACAAGAATGGGGAGGCTACACCTTC. Joined to the reference TRBV18 and TRBJ1-2 proteins, this CDR3 gives the full variable domain: NAGVMQNPRHLVRRRGQEARLRCSPMKGHSHVYWYRQLPEEGLKFMVYLQKENIIDESGMPKERFSAEFPKEGPSILRIQQVVRGDSAAYFCASSPNAVAVGQEWGGYTFGSGTRLTVV.